This T cell receptor (beta chain) was captured by sequencing in a study of shared T cell receptors in the human thymus. Profiled with immunoSEQ multiplex PCR; TCRdb holds only in-frame clones, not every one. The sample yields around 730,000 clones, 70% to 90% seen once. Germline V lookup: CDR1 SNHLY, CDR2 FYNNEI. With 2 bases clipped from V and 6 bases from J, the junction kept 16 bases outside the gene matches. This CDR3 spans 18 amino acids. This clone was seen only once. These data were also filed under a second study, of human thymus T cells. Per that paper: Donors consisted of healthy Finnish infants (having corrective surgery for congenital heart defects). Resections that were taken during corrective heart surgery supplied the thymus tissue. Repertoires sampled from thymus and blood appeared biased in V and J gene usage. Related work found strong thymic repertoire overlap between unrelated individuals.

The chain carries TRBV2 and TRBJ1-2, with 9 bases lining up with TRBD1. Sample: thymocytes. This receptor was obtained from a girl under three years old with a congenital heart defect. Here the CDR3 reads CASSEPYPIQGAVNGYTF. The CDR3 bases are TGTGCCAGCAGTGAACCTTACCCTATACAGGGGGCGGTGAATGGCTACACCTTC.